These T cell receptor beta chains were read from a single sample in a study of blood T cell repertoires in COVID-19. Here immunoSEQ multiplex PCR was the method, and the copy in TCRdb shows in-frame clones only, minus some. The sample holds roughly 180,000 clones, about four fifths seen once. The sample consisted of peripheral blood. The receptor set was obtained from an older woman with COVID-19, enrolled during active disease. The CDR3 runs from the conserved cysteine through the conserved F or W. The order of the fields is V gene, D gene, J gene, clone size, CDR3 protein, CDR3 DNA. The D gene is left open where the match is weak. Clone size is not always given. Where it is, it says once, few, many or a class for expanded clones.

V gene: TRBV7-9; D gene: NA; J gene: TRBJ2-3; clone size: NA; CDR3 protein: CASSLGPNTQYF; CDR3 DNA: TGTGCCAGCAGCTTGGGCCCGAATACGCAGTATTTT
V gene: TRBV28; D gene: NA; J gene: TRBJ1-5; clone size: NA; CDR3 protein: CASISSNQPQHF; CDR3 DNA: TGTGCCAGCATTAGTAGCAATCAGCCCCAGCATTTT
V gene: TRBV7-7; D gene: NA; J gene: TRBJ2-3; clone size: once; CDR3 protein: CASSPPTLNTQYF; CDR3 DNA: TGTGCTAGCAGCCCGCCCACGCTAAATACGCAGTATTTT
V gene: TRBV6-2/TRBV6-3; D gene: NA; J gene: TRBJ2-5; clone size: NA; CDR3 protein: CASSYRPGDRTQYF; CDR3 DNA: TGTGCCAGCAGTTACCGTCCAGGGGACCGAACCCAGTACTTC
V gene: TRBV5-1; D gene: TRBD1; J gene: TRBJ1-2; clone size: NA; CDR3 protein: CASSLRQGDYGYTF; CDR3 DNA: TGCGCCAGCAGCTTGAGACAGGGTGACTATGGCTACACCTTC
V gene: TRBV7-8; D gene: TRBD2; J gene: TRBJ2-7; clone size: NA; CDR3 protein: CASSNPSGSGSNEQYF; CDR3 DNA: TGTGCCAGCAGCAATCCTAGCGGGAGTGGGAGCAACGAGCAGTACTTC
V gene: TRBV9; D gene: NA; J gene: TRBJ1-1; clone size: NA; CDR3 protein: CASSVVSGTEAFF; CDR3 DNA: TGTGCCAGCAGCGTAGTGAGCGGAACTGAAGCTTTCTTT
V gene: TRBV6-1; D gene: TRBD2; J gene: TRBJ2-1; clone size: NA; CDR3 protein: CASSEESGGAYNEQFF; CDR3 DNA: TGTGCCAGCAGTGAAGAGAGCGGGGGGGCCTACAATGAGCAGTTCTTC
V gene: TRBV12-5; D gene: TRBD1; J gene: TRBJ1-3; clone size: NA; CDR3 protein: CASGLVARGSSGNTIYF; CDR3 DNA: TGTGCTAGTGGTTTGGTAGCCAGGGGGTCTTCAGGAAACACCATATATTTT
V gene: TRBV28; D gene: TRBD1; J gene: TRBJ1-2; clone size: many; CDR3 protein: CASSFDRVYGYTF; CDR3 DNA: TGTGCCAGCAGTTTCGACAGGGTCTATGGCTACACCTTC
V gene: TRBV6-6; D gene: NA; J gene: TRBJ1-1; clone size: NA; CDR3 protein: CASSYGGLNTEAFF; CDR3 DNA: TGTGCCAGCAGTTACGGTGGCCTTAACACTGAAGCTTTCTTT
V gene: TRBV9; D gene: NA; J gene: TRBJ1-4; clone size: NA; CDR3 protein: CASSAGWGVDEKLFF; CDR3 DNA: TGTGCCAGCAGCGCCGGATGGGGGGTGGATGAAAAACTGTTTTTT
V gene: TRBV7-2; D gene: NA; J gene: TRBJ2-3; clone size: once; CDR3 protein: CASSSQGGLSTDTQYF; CDR3 DNA: TGTGCCAGCAGCTCCCAAGGCGGGTTAAGCACAGATACGCAGTATTTT
V gene: TRBV9; D gene: TRBD2; J gene: TRBJ2-1; clone size: once; CDR3 protein: CASSVGPSGSSYNEQFF; CDR3 DNA: TGTGCCAGCAGCGTAGGCCCCAGCGGGAGCTCCTACAATGAGCAGTTCTTC
V gene: TRBV28; D gene: TRBD2; J gene: TRBJ2-1; clone size: once; CDR3 protein: CASSARVGLAGSNEQFF; CDR3 DNA: TGTGCCAGCAGTGCCCGCGTCGGACTAGCGGGTAGCAATGAGCAGTTCTTC
V gene: TRBV5-1; D gene: TRBD1; J gene: TRBJ2-2; clone size: NA; CDR3 protein: CASSLDRGGELFF; CDR3 DNA: TGCGCCAGCAGCTTAGACAGGGGCGGGGAGCTGTTTTTT
V gene: TRBV24-1; D gene: NA; J gene: TRBJ2-1; clone size: NA; CDR3 protein: CATSDPTFPGQGQAGGVYNEQFF; CDR3 DNA: TGTGCCACCAGTGATCCTACGTTCCCTGGACAGGGGCAGGCGGGGGGGGTATACAATGAGCAGTTCTTC
V gene: TRBV6-6; D gene: NA; J gene: TRBJ2-1; clone size: NA; CDR3 protein: CASSKRTSSYNEQFF; CDR3 DNA: TGTGCCAGCAGTAAGCGGACCAGCTCCTACAATGAGCAGTTCTTC
V gene: TRBV5-1; D gene: TRBD2; J gene: TRBJ2-1; clone size: NA; CDR3 protein: CASSHGLAGVNEQFF; CDR3 DNA: TGCGCCAGCAGCCACGGACTAGCGGGAGTCAATGAGCAGTTCTTC
V gene: TRBV9; D gene: NA; J gene: TRBJ1-3; clone size: NA; CDR3 protein: CASSGWTGGNTIYF; CDR3 DNA: TGTGCCAGCAGCGGATGGACTGGCGGAAACACCATATATTTT
V gene: TRBV29-1; D gene: NA; J gene: TRBJ2-2; clone size: few; CDR3 protein: CSVVQGATGELFF; CDR3 DNA: TGCAGCGTTGTACAAGGGGCCACCGGGGAGCTGTTTTTT
V gene: TRBV5-5; D gene: NA; J gene: TRBJ1-6; clone size: NA; CDR3 protein: CASSLTRGGPGSPLHF; CDR3 DNA: TGTGCCAGCAGCTTGACTAGGGGGGGGCCGGGGTCACCCCTCCACTTT
V gene: TRBV9; D gene: TRBD2; J gene: TRBJ2-7; clone size: NA; CDR3 protein: CASSPWSGDSGSYEQYF; CDR3 DNA: TGTGCCAGCAGCCCTTGGAGCGGGGATAGTGGTTCCTACGAGCAGTACTTC
V gene: TRBV5-1; D gene: NA; J gene: TRBJ2-1; clone size: few; CDR3 protein: CASSSFNEQFF; CDR3 DNA: TGCGCCAGCAGCTCTTTTAATGAGCAGTTCTTC
V gene: TRBV6-2/TRBV6-3; D gene: NA; J gene: TRBJ1-1; clone size: NA; CDR3 protein: CASSYFRVVDTEAFF; CDR3 DNA: TGTGCCAGCAGTTACTTCAGGGTGGTTGACACTGAAGCTTTCTTT
V gene: TRBV6-5; D gene: TRBD2; J gene: TRBJ2-7; clone size: NA; CDR3 protein: CASRGRASYEQYF; CDR3 DNA: TGTGCCAGCAGAGGGAGGGCCTCCTACGAGCAGTACTTC
V gene: TRBV18; D gene: NA; J gene: TRBJ1-1; clone size: NA; CDR3 protein: CASLQAKNTEAFF; CDR3 DNA: TGTGCCAGCTTACAGGCGAAGAACACTGAAGCTTTCTTT
V gene: TRBV25-1; D gene: TRBD1; J gene: TRBJ1-1; clone size: NA; CDR3 protein: CASSEQGAMDTEAFF; CDR3 DNA: TGTGCCAGCAGTGAACAGGGGGCTATGGACACTGAAGCTTTCTTT
V gene: TRBV28; D gene: NA; J gene: TRBJ2-1; clone size: NA; CDR3 protein: CASSTLRAEGRNEQFF; CDR3 DNA: TGTGCCAGCAGCACGCTGAGAGCGGAGGGCCGGAATGAGCAGTTCTTC